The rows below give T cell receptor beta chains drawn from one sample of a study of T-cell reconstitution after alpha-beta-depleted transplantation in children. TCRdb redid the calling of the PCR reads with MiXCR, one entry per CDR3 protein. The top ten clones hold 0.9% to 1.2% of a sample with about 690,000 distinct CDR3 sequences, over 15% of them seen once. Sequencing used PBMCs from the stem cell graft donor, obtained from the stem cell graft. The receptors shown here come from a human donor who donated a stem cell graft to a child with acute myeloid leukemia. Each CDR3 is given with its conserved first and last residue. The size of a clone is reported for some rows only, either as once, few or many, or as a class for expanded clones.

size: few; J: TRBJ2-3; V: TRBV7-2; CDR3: CASSLSAGPDTDTQYF
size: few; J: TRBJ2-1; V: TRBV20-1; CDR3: CSARPWGDPQFF
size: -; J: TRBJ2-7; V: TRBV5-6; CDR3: CASSTLQGSAGEQYF
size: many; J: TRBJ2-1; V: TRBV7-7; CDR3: CASSLSSSYNEQFF
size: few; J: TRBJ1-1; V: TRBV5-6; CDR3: CASSIQGTEAFF
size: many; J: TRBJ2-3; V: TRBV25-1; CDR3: CASSGPDSDRGRDTQYF
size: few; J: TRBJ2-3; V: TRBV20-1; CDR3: CSARDAGTSLRNTQYF
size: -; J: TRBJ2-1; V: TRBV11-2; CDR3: CASSARLAGVSSYNEQFF
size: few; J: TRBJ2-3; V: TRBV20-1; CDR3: CSARGFDPPITDTQYF
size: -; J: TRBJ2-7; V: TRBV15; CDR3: CATSRGQGHHNEQYF
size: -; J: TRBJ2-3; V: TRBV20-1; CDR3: CSARGWGRTDTQYF
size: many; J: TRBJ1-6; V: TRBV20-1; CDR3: CSARSRHSSYNSPLHF
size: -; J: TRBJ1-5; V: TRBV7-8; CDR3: CASSDPGGGDNQPQHF
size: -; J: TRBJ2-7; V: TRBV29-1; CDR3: CSVVQGGTGSEQYF
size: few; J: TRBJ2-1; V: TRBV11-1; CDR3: CASSPSGGRVWEQFF
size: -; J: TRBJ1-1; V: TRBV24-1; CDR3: CATSGEAPGNKAFF
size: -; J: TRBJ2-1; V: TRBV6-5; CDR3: CASSFPPAGVGEQFF
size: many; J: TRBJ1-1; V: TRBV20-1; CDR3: CSARDAGHGNTEAFF
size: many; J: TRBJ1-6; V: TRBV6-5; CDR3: CASSYDHRVFSPLHF
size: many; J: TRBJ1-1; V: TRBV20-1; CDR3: CSANGLMENTEAFF
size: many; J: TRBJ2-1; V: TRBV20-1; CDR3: CSASKGIEFF
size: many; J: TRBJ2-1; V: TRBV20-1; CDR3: CSAPTSGGASYNEQFF
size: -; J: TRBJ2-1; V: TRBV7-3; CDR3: CASSPAGRNNEQFF
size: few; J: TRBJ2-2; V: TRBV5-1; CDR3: CASSWDRTPNTGELFF
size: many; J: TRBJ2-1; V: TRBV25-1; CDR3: CASSELPGVGEQFF
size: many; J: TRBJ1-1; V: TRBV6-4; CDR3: CASSELGPRDAFF
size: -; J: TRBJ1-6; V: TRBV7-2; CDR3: CASSPGTGHGSPLHF
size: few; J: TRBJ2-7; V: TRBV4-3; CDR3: CASSQDPGQGTYEQYF
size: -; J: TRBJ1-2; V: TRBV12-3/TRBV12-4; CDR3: CATGRDAYHGYTF
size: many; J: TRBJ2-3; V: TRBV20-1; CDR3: CSARRLAGLRDTQYF
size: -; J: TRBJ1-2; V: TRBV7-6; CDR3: CASSYGTGAYGYTF
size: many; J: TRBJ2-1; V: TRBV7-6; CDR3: CASSQGQGRQFF
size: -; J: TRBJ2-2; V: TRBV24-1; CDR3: CATSDNRGRNTGELFF
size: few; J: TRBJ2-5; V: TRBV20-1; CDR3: CSASRDARETQYF
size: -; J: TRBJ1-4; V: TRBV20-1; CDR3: CSARVDRVGEKLFF
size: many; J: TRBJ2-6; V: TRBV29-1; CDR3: CSVRVYGTGPSGANVLTF
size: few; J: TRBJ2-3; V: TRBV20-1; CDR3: CSARRSVGTDTQYF
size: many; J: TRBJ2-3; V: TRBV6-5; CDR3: CASSYSQGTDTQYF
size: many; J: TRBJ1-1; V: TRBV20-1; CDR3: CSARERGATEAFF
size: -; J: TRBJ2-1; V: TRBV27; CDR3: CASSFLAGGLEQFF
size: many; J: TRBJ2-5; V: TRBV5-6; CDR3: CASSLVGQAQETQYF
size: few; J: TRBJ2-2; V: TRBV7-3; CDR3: CASSYTGTAGELFF
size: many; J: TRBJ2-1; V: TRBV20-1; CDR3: CSARDPWGLAKTNEQFF
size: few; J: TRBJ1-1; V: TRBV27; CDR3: CASSLGDQGWKTEAFF
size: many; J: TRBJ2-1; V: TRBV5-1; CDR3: CASSLEPGGSYNEQFF
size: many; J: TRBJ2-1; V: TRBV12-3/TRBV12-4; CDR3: CASSTGTDNEQFF
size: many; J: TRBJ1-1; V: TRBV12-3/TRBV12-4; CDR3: CASSLGDRANTEAFF
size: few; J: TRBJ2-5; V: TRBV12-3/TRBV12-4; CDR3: CASSPWTLGETQYF
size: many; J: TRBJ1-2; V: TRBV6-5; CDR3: CASSYSNPNYGYTF
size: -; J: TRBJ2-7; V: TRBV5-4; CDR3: CASSRDPGPYEQYF
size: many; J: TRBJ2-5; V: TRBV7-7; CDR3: CASRQGLALAETQYF
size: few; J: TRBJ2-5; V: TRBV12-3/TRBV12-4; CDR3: CASSPRAGEETQYF
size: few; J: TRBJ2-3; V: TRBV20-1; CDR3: CSARDRGHKLYF